Presented here are 19 T cell receptor beta chains from one specimen sequenced in a study of identifying expanded T cells in peripheral blood. Only in-frame clones appear in the TCRdb table, and some are missing; sequencing was by immunoSEQ multiplex PCR. The data show 90,000 or so clones, roughly 91% seen once. Sequencing input: blood. Receptor source: a person aged 18-70 years in good health.

V gene TRBV7-2 combines with J gene TRBJ2-5, with D uncertain. V lost 7 bases and J 8 bases, leaving 14 bases between the germline ends. The CDR3 runs to 12 residues. The germline CDR1 and CDR2 sequences are SGHTA and FQGNSA. The CDR3, as DNA: TGTGCCAGCATCTCGCCCCACGGTACCCAGTACTTC. Its translation: CASISPHGTQYF.

The chain employs TRBV6-5 and TRBJ2-2; D unclear. V gave up 2 bases and J gave up 6 bases, with 4 bases separating them. Germline V lookup: CDR1 MNHEY, CDR2 SVGAGI. The CDR3 loop spans 12 amino acids. The chain's CDR3 is CASSYRPGELFF. CDR3 in DNA: TGTGCCAGCAGTTACAGGCCCGGGGAGCTGTTTTTT.

This clone showed up just once. The chain employs TRBV7-2 and TRBJ2-1; D is possibly TRBD1 (5 bases). The CDR3 consists of 18 residues. In germline, CDR1 is SGHTA, CDR2 FQGNSA. V was trimmed by 5 bases and J by 5 bases, leaving 25 bases between them. CDR3 protein: CASSLLLTGDKADNEQFF. The DNA of the CDR3 is TGTGCCAGCAGCCTACTACTAACAGGTGACAAAGCTGACAATGAGCAGTTCTTC.

V usage is TRBV6-5 and J usage is TRBJ2-7; no definite D call. This CDR3 has 12 residues. V lost 0 bases to trimming and J lost 5 bases, with 5 bases between them. Germline CDR1 is MNHEY and CDR2 is SVGAGI. CDR3 nucleotides: TGTGCCAGCAGTTACTCGACCGACGAGCAGTACTTC. Its translation is CASSYSTDEQYF.

This clone was recorded only once. This chain joins TRBV7-9 and TRBJ2-7; TRBD2 agrees at 8 bases. Germline CDR1 SEHNR, CDR2 FQNEAQ (reference sequence). With V trimmed by 5 bases and J by 3 bases, 6 bases remained unmatched. The length of the CDR3 is 14 residues. The CDR3 DNA sequence: TGTGCCAGCAGCCGCCGGGGGGGTGACTACGAGCAGTACTTC. This translates into CASSRRGGDYEQYF.

The count of this clone is one. The genes are TRBV2 and TRBJ2-5, with D perhaps TRBD1 or TRBD2 (6 bases each). With 5 bases removed from V and 2 bases from J, the gap between germline ends came to 15 bases. Per germline, CDR1 SNHLY and CDR2 FYNNEI. The CDR3 spans 15 residues. As DNA, the CDR3 is TGTGCCAGCAGTTTTGAGGGGGGATGGCAAGAGACCCAGTACTTC. It yields the protein CASSFEGGWQETQYF.

The rearrangement links TRBV2 to TRBJ2-5; no firm D call. The CDR3 runs to 14 residues. CDR1 is SNHLY, CDR2 FYNNEI, per germline. V lost 2 bases to trimming and J lost 1 base, with 8 bases between them. The CDR3 here is CASSETHSQETQYF. The CDR3 DNA is TGTGCCAGCAGTGAAACCCACAGCCAAGAGACCCAGTACTTC.

This chain joins TRBV5-1 and TRBJ2-5; weak D call: TRBD2 (5 bases). Trimming removed 4 bases from V and 2 bases from J, with 15 bases in between. CDR1 is SGHRS, CDR2 YFSETQ, per germline. CDR3 length: 15 residues. CDR3 amino acids: CASSGVRASQETQYF. The CDR3 DNA reads TGCGCCAGCAGCGGGGTGCGGGCCAGTCAAGAGACCCAGTACTTC.

This clone was observed a single time. The CDR3 DNA follows: TGTGCCAGTAGTATAAAAGAGACCCAGTACTTC. Protein: CASSIKETQYF. V gene TRBV19 combines with J gene TRBJ2-5; no firm D call. Trimming cost V 2 bases and J 3 bases, with 1 base left between them. The CDR3 runs 11 residues. The germline V gene encodes CDR1 LNHDA and CDR2 SQIVND (reference sequence).

The chain uses TRBV7-9 and TRBJ2-7; possibly TRBD2 for D (6 bases). The CDR3 sequence is 12 residues long. The germline CDR1 and CDR2 sequences are SEHNR and FQNEAQ (reference sequence). V shed 5 bases and J shed 5 bases, with 10 bases lying between them. The CDR3 DNA is TGTGCCAGCAGCCGGACGGGGGACGAGCAGTACTTC. Translating gives CASSRTGDEQYF. Complete variable domain (other parts from reference TRBV7-9 and TRBJ2-7): DTGVSQNPRHKITKRGQNVTFRCDPISEHNRLYWYRQTLGQGPEFLTYFQNEAQLEKSRLLSDRFSAERPKGSFSTLEIQRTEQGDSAMYLCASSRTGDEQYFGPGTRLTVT.

This sequence joins TRBV19 and TRBJ2-7; 8 nucleotides agree with TRBD1. The CDR3 is 15 amino acids. Germline CDR1 LNHDA, CDR2 SQIVND (reference sequence). Trimming cost V 5 bases and J 3 bases; bases outside gene matches: 9. As DNA, the CDR3 is TGTGCCAGTAGTCCGATGACAGGGGCCGACTACGAGCAGTACTTC. It translates to CASSPMTGADYEQYF. The variable domain in full, with the rest retrieved from reference TRBV19 and TRBJ2-7, is DGGITQSPKYLFRKEGQNVTLSCEQNLNHDAMYWYRQDPGQGLRLIYYSQIVNDFQKGDIAEGYSVSREKKESFPLTVTSAQKNPTAFYLCASSPMTGADYEQYFGPGTRLTVT.

The V and J genes are TRBV7-7 and TRBJ2-1, with D uncertain. From germline, CDR1 is SSHAT and CDR2 FNYEAQ (reference sequence). Trimming took off 1 base at V and 4 bases at J, with 8 bases between the two ends. The CDR3 is made up of 14 amino acids. The CDR3 DNA sequence: TGTGCCAGCAGCTTAGTTCCCAATTACAATGAGCAGTTCTTC. Its translation is CASSLVPNYNEQFF.

The rearrangement links TRBV27 to TRBJ1-4; TRBD1 aligns across 10 bases. The germline V gene encodes CDR1 MNHEY and CDR2 SMNVEV (reference sequence). V lost 5 bases to trimming and J lost 4 bases; unmatched junction nucleotides: 16. This CDR3 has 19 residues. CDR3 sequence reads: CASSPRPPGQGRYNEKLFF. The CDR3, as DNA: TGTGCCAGCAGTCCAAGACCTCCGGGACAGGGGAGGTATAATGAAAAACTGTTTTTT.

The chain combines TRBV4-1 with TRBJ2-7; 9 bases are shared with TRBD2. Germline values: CDR1 MGHRA, CDR2 YSYEKL. The V and J ends lost 4 bases and 0 bases, in that order; junction bases with no gene match: 10. The CDR3 runs to 17 residues. The DNA of the CDR3 is TGCGCCAGCAGCCTCGATGATAGCGGGGGCTTCTCCTACGAGCAGTACTTC. This codes for CASSLDDSGGFSYEQYF.

The chain employs TRBV5-1 and TRBJ1-3; no firm D call. Trimming pared 6 bases from V and 0 bases from J, leaving 13 bases between. Germline CDR1 SGHRS, CDR2 YFSETQ. The CDR3 has 15 amino acids. This chain's CDR3 is CASKIPGRSGNTIYF. CDR3 DNA sequence: TGCGCCAGCAAAATTCCCGGCCGCTCTGGAAACACCATATATTTT. The whole variable domain, remainder taken from reference TRBV5-1 and TRBJ1-3, is KAGVTQTPRYLIKTRGQQVTLSCSPISGHRSVSWYQQTPGQGLQFLFEYFSETQRNKGNFPGRFSGRQFSNSRSEMNVSTLELGDSALYLCASKIPGRSGNTIYFGEGSWLTVV.

This clone has only a few counts. The chain employs TRBV18 and TRBJ2-1, with D possibly TRBD1 on 6 matching bases. The V end lost 3 bases, the J end lost 0 bases, and 12 bases lay between the germline ends. CDR3 length equals 16 residues. In germline, CDR1 is KGHSH, CDR2 LQKENI. As DNA, the CDR3 is TGTGCCAGCTCACCCCGACAGGAGAGCTCCTACAATGAGCAGTTCTTC. This codes for CASSPRQESSYNEQFF.

The rearrangement links TRBV4-3 to TRBJ2-1, with D maybe TRBD2 (6 bases). Germline V gene data show CDR1 as LGHNA and CDR2 as YSLEER. The CDR3 has 14 residues. The ends were cut back, 4 bases at V and 3 bases at J, with 10 bases in the middle. The CDR3 loop reads CASSPGSGYNEQFF. The CDR3 DNA sequence: TGCGCCAGCAGCCCCGGTAGCGGCTACAATGAGCAGTTCTTC.

This chain links TRBV6-5 with TRBJ2-7, with 9 bases aligning to TRBD1. The CDR3 length is 13 residues. Looked up from germline, CDR1 is MNHEY and CDR2 is SVGAGI. V lost 8 bases, J lost 5 bases, and 7 bases stayed unmatched. In DNA form, the CDR3 reads TGTGCCAGCTGGACAGGGGCTCTGGACGAGCAGTACTTC. It codes for CASWTGALDEQYF.

The chain is built from TRBV5-1 and TRBJ2-7; the D gene is possibly TRBD1 (6 bases). This CDR3 is 13 amino acids long. Germline V gene lookup returns CDR1 SGHRS and CDR2 YFSETQ. Trimming cost V 2 bases and J 1 base, with 7 bases left between them. The CDR3 nucleotides read TGCGCCAGCAGCTTCGACAGGTCCTACGAGCAGTACTTC. It translates to CASSFDRSYEQYF.